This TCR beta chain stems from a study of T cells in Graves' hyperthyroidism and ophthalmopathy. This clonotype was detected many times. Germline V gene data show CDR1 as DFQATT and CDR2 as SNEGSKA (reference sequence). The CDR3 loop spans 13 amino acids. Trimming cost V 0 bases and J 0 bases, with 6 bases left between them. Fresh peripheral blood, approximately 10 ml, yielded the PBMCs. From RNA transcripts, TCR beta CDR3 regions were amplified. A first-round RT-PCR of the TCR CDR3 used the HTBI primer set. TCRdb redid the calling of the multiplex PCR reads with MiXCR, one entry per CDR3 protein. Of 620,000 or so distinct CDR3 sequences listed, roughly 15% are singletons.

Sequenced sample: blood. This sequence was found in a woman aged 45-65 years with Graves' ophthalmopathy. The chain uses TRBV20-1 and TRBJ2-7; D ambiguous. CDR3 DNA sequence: TGCAGTGCTAGAGATTTGAGCTCCTACGAGCAGTACTTC. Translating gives CSARDLSSYEQYF.